Reported below is one T cell receptor (beta chain). These data originate in a study of shared clonotypes between healthy human individuals. The CDR3 has 16 amino acids. V lost 5 bases, J lost 4 bases, and 17 bases lay in between. In germline, CDR1 is SGHVS, CDR2 FNYEAQ. Here immunoSEQ multiplex PCR was the method, and the copy in TCRdb shows in-frame clones only, minus some. The data contain approximately 640,000 clones, about 90% of them singletons. This sequence joins TRBV7-6 and TRBJ2-2; D unclear. This receptor was taken from a man aged 18 to 30 in good health. Some clones in this sample may be carry-over from other donors' samples. The sample was memory CD8+ T cells from PBMCs. The subset is: CD45RO+ cells pooled with CCR7-negative TemRA cells. The CDR3 DNA reads TGTGCCAGCAGCGCACACCCGGACGGATCCACCGGGGAGCTGTTTTTT. Protein: CASSAHPDGSTGELFF.